The present T cell receptor (beta chain) was sequenced within a study of T cells after yellow fever vaccination. The CDR3 is 14 residues long. Germline loops: CDR1 LNHDA, CDR2 SQIVND (reference sequence). Germline trimming cut 7 bases from V and 5 bases from J; bases unmatched to any gene: 4. Researchers made TCR cDNA using 5'RACE template switching, and this step added a universal primer site and UMIs. A single record per CDR3 protein comes from TCRdb applying MiXCR to the 5' RACE reads. The profile shows hundreds of thousands of distinct CDR3 sequences, about 12% of them singletons. This sequence was found in a young man who received the YFV17D yellow fever vaccine. The sequencing used PBMCs, collected on the day of the yellow fever booster vaccination. The chain is built from TRBV19 and TRBJ2-7; 14 bases agree with TRBD2. The CDR3 DNA reads as TGTGCCAGTAAGGGGACTAGCGGGAGTCACGAGCAGTACTTC. Its protein product is CASKGTSGSHEQYF.